This T cell receptor beta chain came from a study of blood T cell repertoires in COVID-19 (dated by TCRdb to 2019 to 2021). Background for the entire study: Collaborator samples came from the United States, Italy and Spain and covered acute and convalescent phases of COVID-19. The material from the prospective study consisted of cDNA or gDNA derived from T cells, B-cell-depleted T cells, or PBMCs. The dataset comprised deeply sampled blood TCRbeta repertoires from subjects exposed to, actively infected with, or recovered from COVID-19. A freely available public database, intended as a resource for researchers studying the immune response to SARS-CoV-2, is where the repertoires were released. Samples came from the ongoing ImmuneRACE study (first 160 participants) plus 1,254 subjects from 6 global collaborators. A de-identified subject ID, COVID-19 status, age in years and sex were almost always included in the sample metadata. Where available, HLA class I and class II types were taken from metadata supplied by the sample provider and were not determined by assay-based typing. What the authors observed across the whole study: The amount of clinical and demographic metadata varied by source and participant and was provided uncurated.

As to this clone: Its antigen is currently not known. No much larger clone is present one base from it, and per-base qualities are unavailable.

The immunoSEQ Assay, a bias-controlled multiplex PCR, was used to amplify TCRbeta CDR3 regions from genomic DNA. In the original analysis: The number of nucleated cells in each sample was estimated from the amplification of reference gene primers within the assay. To quantify the absolute abundance of each unique TCRbeta CDR3 rearrangement, sequence reads were collapsed and filtered. Productive Simpson clonality was computed per sample as the square root of Simpson's diversity index over productive rearrangements. Drawn from immuneACCESS, this table holds only the in-frame rearrangements with V and J called that TCRdb kept. Clones are partly lost; checked studies trace under half to an unresolved V gene and leave the rest unexplained. The V and J calls and the clone size are those of that table, but D and trimming were determined from the DNA. The sample contains under 250,000 clones, around 81% of them found a single time. Under 4.5% of the sample is in the top ten clones.

There are 16 amino acids in the CDR3, from cysteine to phenylalanine inclusive. This entry keeps only the CDR3 DNA: 48 bases, framed from base 1. CDR1 SGHRS and CDR2 YFSETQ were looked up in the germline V gene. V lost 0 bases and J lost 7 bases, and the count of bases not matched to a germline gene is 8. Enrolling through a virtual design, the prospective study's participants ranged in age from roughly 18 to 100 years and lived across approximately 25 United States geographic areas. In the prospective study, participants were assigned to cohorts based on the clinical history participants reported in a screening survey and a study questionnaire. In the prospective study, whole blood, serum and a nasopharyngeal or oropharyngeal swab were collected from each participant by mobile phlebotomists. Additional blood draws and questionnaires over an approximately two-month period could optionally be provided by prospective study participants. Prospective study blood samples were shipped either frozen or at room temperature before DNA extraction.

The sequenced material came from PBMCs or T cells enriched from blood (not recorded which). This TCR derives from a man aged 25-45 years with acute COVID-19. Recombination linked TRBV5-1 to TRBJ2-2; the central 8 bases match TRBD2. Here the CDR3 is given as CASSLGVAGINGELFF. The DNA sequence follows: TGCGCCAGCAGCTTGGGGGTAGCGGGGATCAACGGGGAGCTGTTTTTT.